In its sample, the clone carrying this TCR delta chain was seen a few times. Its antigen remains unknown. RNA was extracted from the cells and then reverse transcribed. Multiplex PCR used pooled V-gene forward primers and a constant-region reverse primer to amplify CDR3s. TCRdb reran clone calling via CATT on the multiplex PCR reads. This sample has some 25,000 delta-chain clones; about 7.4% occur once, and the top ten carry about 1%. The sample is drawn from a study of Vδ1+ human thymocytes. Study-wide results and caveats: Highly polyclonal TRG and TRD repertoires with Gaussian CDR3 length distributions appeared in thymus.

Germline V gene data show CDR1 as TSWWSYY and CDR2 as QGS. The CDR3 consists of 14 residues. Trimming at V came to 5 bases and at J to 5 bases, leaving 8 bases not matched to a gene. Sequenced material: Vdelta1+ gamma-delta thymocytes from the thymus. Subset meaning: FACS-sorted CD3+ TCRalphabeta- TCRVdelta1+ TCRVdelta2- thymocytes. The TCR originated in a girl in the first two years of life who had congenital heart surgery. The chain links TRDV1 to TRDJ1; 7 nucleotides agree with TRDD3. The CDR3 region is CALGLRRGIDKLIF. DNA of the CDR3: TGTGCTCTTGGGCTCCGCAGGGGGATTGATAAACTCATCTTT.